What follows are 10 T cell receptor beta chains derived from one specimen sequenced in a study of cytomegalovirus exposure and HLA in healthy donors. Sequencing used immunoSEQ multiplex PCR; TCRdb keeps in-frame clones, though not all of them. The sample holds 200,000 to 250,000 clones, roughly 91% seen once. Sequenced: PBMCs. The receptors shown here come from a woman in her late teens or twenties in good health and CMV-seropositive.

The chain combines TRBV5-1 with TRBJ1-1; 8 bases are a match to TRBD1. With 0 bases clipped from V and 3 bases from J, the junction kept 4 bases outside the gene matches. The germline V gene has CDR1 SGHRS and CDR2 YFSETQ. The CDR3 length is 15 residues. The CDR3 spells CASSLGTGLDTEAFF. In DNA form, the CDR3 reads TGCGCCAGCAGCTTGGGGACAGGGCTGGACACTGAAGCTTTCTTT. The whole variable domain, remainder taken from reference TRBV5-1 and TRBJ1-1, is KAGVTQTPRYLIKTRGQQVTLSCSPISGHRSVSWYQQTPGQGLQFLFEYFSETQRNKGNFPGRFSGRQFSNSRSEMNVSTLELGDSALYLCASSLGTGLDTEAFFGQGTRLTVV.

The rearrangement uses TRBV9 and TRBJ2-1, with 7 bases lining up with TRBD2. The CDR3 contains 16 residues. J gave up 8 bases and V 0 bases, and 11 bases lay outside the gene matches. CDR1 and CDR2 from the germline V gene are SGDLS and YYNGEE. Written as DNA, the CDR3 is TGTGCCAGCAGCGTAGGGATAGGGCGGGAGAGGGATGAGCAGTTCTTC. It specifies CASSVGIGRERDEQFF.

This sequence joins TRBV2 and TRBJ2-1; TRBD1 agrees at 9 bases. Per the germline V gene, CDR1 is SNHLY and CDR2 is FYNNEI. This CDR3 spans 13 amino acids. The ends lost 7 bases at V and 8 bases at J; junction bases unmatched: 6. The CDR3, as DNA: TGTGCCAGCATACAGGGGGCAGTGTATGAGCAGTTCTTC. It is translated as CASIQGAVYEQFF.

The chain links TRBV6-1 to TRBJ2-4; no clear D. V lost 10 bases and J 0 bases, leaving 4 bases between the germline ends. CDR1 MNHNS and CDR2 SASEGT come from the germline V gene. This CDR3 is built from 11 residues. The CDR3 DNA reads as TGTGCCACCTTAGCCAAAAACATTCAGTACTTC. It yields the protein CATLAKNIQYF.

The V call is TRBV2, the J call TRBJ1-2; the D is unclear. This CDR3 is 15 amino acids long. The germline V and J ends were trimmed by 4 bases and 1 base, with 13 bases remaining between them. Germline CDR1 is SNHLY and CDR2 is FYNNEI. In DNA, the CDR3 is TGTGCCAGCAGTGGAGTGGGGAGATTTAACTATGGCTACACCTTC. It is translated as CASSGVGRFNYGYTF.

The chain uses TRBV5-1 and TRBJ1-3; 7 nucleotides agree with TRBD1. This CDR3 is 15 amino acids long. The germline V gene encodes CDR1 SGHRS and CDR2 YFSETQ. V shed 0 bases, J shed 4 bases, and the junction held 4 bases outside the gene matches. The chain's CDR3 is CASSLGQGQGNTIYF. The CDR3 DNA sequence: TGCGCCAGCAGCTTGGGACAGGGTCAAGGAAACACCATATATTTT. Full variable domain (rest looked up from reference TRBV5-1 and TRBJ1-3): KAGVTQTPRYLIKTRGQQVTLSCSPISGHRSVSWYQQTPGQGLQFLFEYFSETQRNKGNFPGRFSGRQFSNSRSEMNVSTLELGDSALYLCASSLGQGQGNTIYFGEGSWLTVV.

The chain is built from TRBV2 and TRBJ2-1, with 13 bases fitting TRBD2. CDR1 is SNHLY and CDR2 is FYNNEI in the germline V gene. Trimming cost V 6 bases and J 8 bases; bases outside gene matches: 10. The CDR3 runs 16 residues. The CDR3 region is CASRVYGTSGTHEQFF. CDR3 coding DNA: TGTGCCAGCAGAGTATACGGGACTAGCGGGACACATGAGCAGTTCTTC.

This chain links TRBV27 with TRBJ2-2, with no clear D. CDR1 is MNHEY and CDR2 is SMNVEV in the germline V gene (reference sequence). The ends were cut back, 6 bases at V and 6 bases at J, with 5 bases in the middle. This CDR3 has 11 amino acids. Here the CDR3 reads CASRYAGELFF. In DNA, the CDR3 is TGTGCCAGCAGATATGCCGGGGAGCTGTTTTTT.

This chain uses TRBV9 with TRBJ2-3; TRBD2 matches at 9 bases. From germline, CDR1 is SGDLS and CDR2 YYNGEE. V lost 3 bases and J lost 1; bases outside the gene matches: 6. CDR3 length equals 16 residues. CDR3 amino acids: CASSDQREERTDTQYF. The CDR3 DNA follows: TGTGCCAGCAGCGACCAGCGGGAGGAGCGCACAGATACGCAGTATTTT.

The chain carries TRBV28 and TRBJ1-1; D not resolved. V was clipped by 2 bases and J by 8 bases, with 9 bases between them. The germline gives CDR1 MDHEN, CDR2 SYDVKM. This CDR3 is built from 12 residues. DNA of the CDR3: TGTGCCAGCAGTTTAGGTGGGCAGGAAGCTTTCTTT. Its protein is CASSLGGQEAFF.